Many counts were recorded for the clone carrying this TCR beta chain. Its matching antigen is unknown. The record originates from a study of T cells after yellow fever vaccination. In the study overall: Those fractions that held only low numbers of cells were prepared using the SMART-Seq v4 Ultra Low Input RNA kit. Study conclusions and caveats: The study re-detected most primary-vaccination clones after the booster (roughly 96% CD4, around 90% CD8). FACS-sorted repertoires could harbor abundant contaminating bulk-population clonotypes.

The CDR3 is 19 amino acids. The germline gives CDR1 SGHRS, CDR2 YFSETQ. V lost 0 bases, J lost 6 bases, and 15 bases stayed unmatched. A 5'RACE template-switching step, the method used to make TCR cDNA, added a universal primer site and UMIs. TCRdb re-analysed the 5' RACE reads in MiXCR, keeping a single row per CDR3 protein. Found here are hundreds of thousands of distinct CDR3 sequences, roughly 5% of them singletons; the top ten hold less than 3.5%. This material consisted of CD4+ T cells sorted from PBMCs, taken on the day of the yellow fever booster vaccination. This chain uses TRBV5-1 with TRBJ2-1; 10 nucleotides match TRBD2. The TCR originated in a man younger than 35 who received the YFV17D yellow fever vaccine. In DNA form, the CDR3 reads TGCGCCAGCAGCTTGGTGGCTAGCGGGGGCCCTTCCCTACGCAATGAGCAGTTCTTC. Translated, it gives CASSLVASGGPSLRNEQFF.